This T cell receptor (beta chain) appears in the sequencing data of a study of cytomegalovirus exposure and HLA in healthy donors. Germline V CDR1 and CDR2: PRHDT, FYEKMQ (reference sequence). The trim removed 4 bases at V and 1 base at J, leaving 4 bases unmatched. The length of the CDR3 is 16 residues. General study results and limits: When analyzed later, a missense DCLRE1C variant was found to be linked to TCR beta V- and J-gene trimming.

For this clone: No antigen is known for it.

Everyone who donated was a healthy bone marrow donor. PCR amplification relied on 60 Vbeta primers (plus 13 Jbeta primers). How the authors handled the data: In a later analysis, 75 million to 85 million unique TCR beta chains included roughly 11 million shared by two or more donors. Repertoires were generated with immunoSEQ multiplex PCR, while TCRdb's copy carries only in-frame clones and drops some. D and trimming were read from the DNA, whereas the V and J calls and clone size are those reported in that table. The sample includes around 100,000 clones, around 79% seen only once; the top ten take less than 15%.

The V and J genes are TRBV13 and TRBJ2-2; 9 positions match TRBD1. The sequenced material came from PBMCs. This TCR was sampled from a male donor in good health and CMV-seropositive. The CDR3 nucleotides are TGTGCCAGCAGCTCAGGGACAGGGTGGAACACCGGGGAGCTGTTTTTT. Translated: CASSSGTGWNTGELFF.